One sample yielded the 8 T cell receptor beta chains listed below, sequenced in a study of blood T cell repertoires in COVID-19. Some clones are missing from TCRdb's copy, which holds only in-frame ones; the method was immunoSEQ multiplex PCR. The sample shows about 290,000 clones, 89% of them seen only once. The sample was PBMCs or T cells enriched from blood (not recorded which). These receptors all stem from a woman aged 35 to 49 who had recovered from COVID-19.

The chain combines TRBV7-8 with TRBJ2-3; D not resolved. V lost 1 base, J lost 5 bases, and 13 bases lay in between. The CDR3 runs 15 residues. From germline, CDR1 is SGHVS and CDR2 FQNEAQ. The CDR3 loop reads CASSLGRFLRDTQYF. CDR3 in DNA: TGTGCCAGCAGCTTAGGTAGATTCCTGAGAGATACGCAGTATTTT.

This clone was counted between two and nine times. The rearrangement joins TRBV6-5 to TRBJ1-2; unclear D gene. V was clipped by 5 bases and J by 4 bases, with 11 bases between them. The germline V gene has CDR1 MNHEY and CDR2 SVGAGI. The CDR3 covers 13 residues. The CDR3 region has the DNA TGTGCCAGCAGTCCGGACGGGAGCTATGGCTACACCTTC. Translated, it gives CASSPDGSYGYTF.

The CDR3 nucleotides are TGTGCCAGCAGCTTGGCAGGGGGCGGCACGATGAACACTGAAGCTTTCTTT. Translated, it gives CASSLAGGGTMNTEAFF. The V gene is TRBV5-4, the J gene TRBJ1-1, with 8 bases identical to TRBD1. The CDR3 has 17 amino acids. V dropped 0 bases and J dropped 0; count of bases not matched to a gene: 7. Germline loops: CDR1 SGHNT, CDR2 YYREEE (reference sequence).

The chain has TRBV18 and TRBJ1-2; the D is unclear. V lost 3 bases and J 2 bases, leaving 10 bases between the germline ends. There are 14 residues in the CDR3. Looked up from germline, CDR1 is KGHSH and CDR2 is LQKENI. The CDR3 spells CASSPAAGNYGYTF. In DNA, the CDR3 is TGTGCCAGCTCACCGGCCGCGGGGAACTATGGCTACACCTTC.

The chain couples TRBV27 to TRBJ1-6, with TRBD1 as a possible D gene (5 bases). This CDR3 contains 15 residues. Germline CDR1 MNHEY, CDR2 SMNVEV (reference sequence). Trimming removed 2 bases at V and 6 bases at J, with 11 bases between. CDR3 sequence: CASSLSRQINSPLHF. The CDR3 nucleotides read TGTGCCAGCAGTTTAAGTCGACAGATTAATTCACCCCTCCACTTT.

The gene calls are TRBV11-2 and TRBJ2-7; D is possibly TRBD1 (6 bases). V was trimmed by 5 bases and J by 0 bases, leaving 14 bases between them. Per germline, CDR1 SGHAT and CDR2 FQNNGV. The CDR3 totals 15 residues. The CDR3 spells CASSRQVLSSYEQYF. The CDR3 bases are TGTGCCAGCAGCCGACAGGTCCTTAGCTCCTACGAGCAGTACTTC. Together with reference TRBV11-2 and TRBJ2-7, the CDR3 gives the full variable domain: EAGVAQSPRYKIIEKRQSVAFWCNPISGHATLYWYQQILGQGPKLLIQFQNNGVVDDSQLPKDRFSAERLKGVDSTLKIQPAKLEDSAVYLCASSRQVLSSYEQYFGPGTRLTVT.

The CDR3 region has the DNA TGTGCCAGCAGTGAAGTCCAGGGGGGCAGCGAGCAGTACTTC. This gives the protein CASSEVQGGSEQYF. The gene calls are TRBV6-1 and TRBJ2-7; D perhaps matches TRBD1 (7 bases). Trimming stripped 1 base from V and 6 bases from J, with 13 bases between. Germline CDR1 reads MNHNS; CDR2 reads SASEGT. The CDR3 length is 14 residues.

The chain links TRBV5-1 to TRBJ2-5; D may be TRBD1 (6 bases). V was cut by 4 bases and J by 2 bases, with 15 bases left in between. This CDR3 has 15 residues. Germline V gene data show CDR1 as SGHRS and CDR2 as YFSETQ. The CDR3 spells CASSPNPGQQETQYF. CDR3 bases: TGCGCCAGCAGCCCGAACCCCGGACAGCAAGAGACCCAGTACTTC.